Detailed here is one TCR beta chain. What it binds is unknown. Other DNA variants within this sample encode the same CDR3. These data originate in a study of shared clonotypes between healthy human individuals. Study-level points and caveats: It was the non-shared clonotypes that had lower generation probabilities than clonotypes shared by all four donors.

Naive CD8 populations comprised CD45RO-negative cells positively selected for CCR7, excluding terminally differentiated effector memory CD45RA+ cells. TCRdb keeps only in-frame clones here, not all; method: immunoSEQ multiplex PCR. Of roughly 850,000 clones listed, about 97% were seen once; the top ten hold less than 0.25%. Germline V gene lookup returns CDR1 MNHEY and CDR2 SMNVEV (reference sequence). The CDR3 has 14 amino acids. The V end was cut by 3 bases, the J end by 2 bases, with 7 bases between. The gene calls are TRBV27 and TRBJ2-2, with D tentatively TRBD2 (6 bases). The sequencing sample was made of naive CD8+ T cells sorted from blood. The receptor's source is a young man in good health. Here the CDR3 DNA reads TGTGCCAGCAGTTTTGGACTAAACACCGGGGAGCTGTTTTTT. Residues: CASSFGLNTGELFF.